The present T cell receptor beta chain was sequenced within a study of T cell responses to AZD1222 COVID-19 vaccine. General study results and limits: Within unmutated variant regions lay the reported targets of nearly half of spike-specific TCRs. Most donors were white British, females outnumbered males, and clonal diversity was possibly underestimated.

Clones were read by immunoSEQ multiplex PCR, and TCRdb kept only the in-frame ones, dropping some. The sample lists about 140,000 clones; 92% were seen once. The V gene's germline CDR1 is SGHNT and CDR2 YYREEE (reference sequence). This CDR3 has 14 amino acids. After removal of 5 bases from V and 10 bases from J, the junction contained 9 bases not matched to a gene. Of note for this clone: No antigen is known for it.

The sample in question was peripheral blood, obtained 28 days after the second AZD1222 dose. This chain links TRBV5-4 with TRBJ1-6; 7 positions match TRBD1. This clonotype was obtained from an adult who received the AZD1222 COVID-19 vaccine. This chain's CDR3 is CASRTGTEASPLHF. DNA for the CDR3: TGTGCCAGCAGAACCGGGACAGAGGCCTCACCCCTCCACTTT.